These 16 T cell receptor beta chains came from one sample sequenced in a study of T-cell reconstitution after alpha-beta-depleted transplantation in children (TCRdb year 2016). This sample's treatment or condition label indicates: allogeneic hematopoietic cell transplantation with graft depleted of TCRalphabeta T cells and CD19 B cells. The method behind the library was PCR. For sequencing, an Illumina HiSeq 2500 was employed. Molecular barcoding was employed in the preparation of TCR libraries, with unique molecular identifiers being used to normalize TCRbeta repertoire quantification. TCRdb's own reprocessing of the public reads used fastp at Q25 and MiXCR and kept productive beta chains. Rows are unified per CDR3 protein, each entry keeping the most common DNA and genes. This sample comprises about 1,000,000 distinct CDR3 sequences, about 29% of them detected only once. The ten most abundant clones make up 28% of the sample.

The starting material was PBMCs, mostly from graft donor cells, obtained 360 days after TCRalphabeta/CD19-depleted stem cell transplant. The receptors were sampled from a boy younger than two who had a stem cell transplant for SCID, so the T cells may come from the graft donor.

The chain's CDR3 is CASSGGKAKNIQYF. CDR3 DNA sequence: TGTGCCAGCAGTGGGGGGAAAGCCAAAAACATTCAGTACTTC. The genes are TRBV6-1 and TRBJ2-4; D may be TRBD1 or TRBD2 (5 bases each). This CDR3 has 14 residues. V was pared by 4 bases and J by 0 bases, with 7 bases between. Germline V gives CDR1 MNHNS, CDR2 SASEGT.

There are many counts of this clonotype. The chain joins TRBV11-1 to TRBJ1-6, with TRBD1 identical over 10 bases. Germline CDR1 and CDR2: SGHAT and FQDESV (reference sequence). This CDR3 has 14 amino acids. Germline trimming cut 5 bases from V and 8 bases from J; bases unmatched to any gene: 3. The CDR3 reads CASSPGQGYSPLHF. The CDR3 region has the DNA TGTGCCAGCAGCCCGGGACAGGGGTATTCACCCCTCCACTTT.

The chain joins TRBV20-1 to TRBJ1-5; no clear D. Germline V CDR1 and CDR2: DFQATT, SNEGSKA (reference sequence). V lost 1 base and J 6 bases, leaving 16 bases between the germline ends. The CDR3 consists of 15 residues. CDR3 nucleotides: TGCAGTGCTAGAGTAGGATTGGGGTCGGGTCAGCCCCAGCATTTT. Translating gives CSARVGLGSGQPQHF.

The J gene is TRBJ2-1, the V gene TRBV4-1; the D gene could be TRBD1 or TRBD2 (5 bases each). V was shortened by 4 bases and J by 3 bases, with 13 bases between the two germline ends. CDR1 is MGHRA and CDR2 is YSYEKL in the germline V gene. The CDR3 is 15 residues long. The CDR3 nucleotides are TGCGCCAGCAGCCGCCGGGACGAAAACTACAATGAGCAGTTCTTC. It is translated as CASSRRDENYNEQFF.

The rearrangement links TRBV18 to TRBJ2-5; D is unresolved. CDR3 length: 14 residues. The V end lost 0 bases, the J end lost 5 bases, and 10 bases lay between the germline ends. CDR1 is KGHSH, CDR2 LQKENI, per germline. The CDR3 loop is CASSPPEGWETQYF. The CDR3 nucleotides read TGTGCCAGCTCACCACCGGAAGGGTGGGAGACCCAGTACTTC.

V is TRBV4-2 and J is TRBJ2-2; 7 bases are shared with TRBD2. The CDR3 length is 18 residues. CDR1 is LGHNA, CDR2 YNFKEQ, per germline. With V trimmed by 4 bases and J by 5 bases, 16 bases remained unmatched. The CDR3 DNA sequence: TGTGCCAGCAGCCTCCTGAGAGGAGGGGAGGGTGGAACCGGGGAGCTGTTTTTT. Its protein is CASSLLRGGEGGTGELFF.

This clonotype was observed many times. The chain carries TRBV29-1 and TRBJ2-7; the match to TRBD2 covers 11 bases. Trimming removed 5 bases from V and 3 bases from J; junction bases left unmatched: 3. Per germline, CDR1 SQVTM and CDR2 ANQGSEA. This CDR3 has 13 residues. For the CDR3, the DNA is TGCAGCGTTAGACTAGCGGGGAACTACGAGCAGTACTTC. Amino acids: CSVRLAGNYEQYF.

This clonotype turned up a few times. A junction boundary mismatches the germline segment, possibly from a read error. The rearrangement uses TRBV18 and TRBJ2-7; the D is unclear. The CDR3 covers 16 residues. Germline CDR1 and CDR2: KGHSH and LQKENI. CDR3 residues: CASSPPGSQYSYEQYF. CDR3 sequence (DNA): TGTGCCAGCTCGCCACCGGGCAGCCAATACTCTTACGAGCAGTACTTC.

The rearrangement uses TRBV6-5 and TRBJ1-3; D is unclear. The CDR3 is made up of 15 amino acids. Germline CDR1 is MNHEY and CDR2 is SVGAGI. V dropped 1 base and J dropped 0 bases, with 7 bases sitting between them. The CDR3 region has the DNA TGTGCCAGCAGTTACTTCGCCAGCTCTGGAAACACCATATATTTT. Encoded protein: CASSYFASSGNTIYF.

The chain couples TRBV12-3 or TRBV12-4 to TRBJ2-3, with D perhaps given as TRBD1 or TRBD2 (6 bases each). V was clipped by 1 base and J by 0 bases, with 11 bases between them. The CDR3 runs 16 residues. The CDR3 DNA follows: TGTGCCAGCAGTTTAGTCCCGGGGGCTAGCACAGATACGCAGTATTTT. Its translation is CASSLVPGASTDTQYF.

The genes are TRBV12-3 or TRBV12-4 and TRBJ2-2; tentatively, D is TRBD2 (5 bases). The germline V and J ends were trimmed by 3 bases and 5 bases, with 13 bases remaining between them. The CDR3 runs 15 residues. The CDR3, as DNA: TGTGCCAGCAGTTTCAAGCGGACGGGAACCGGGGAGCTGTTTTTT. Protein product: CASSFKRTGTGELFF.

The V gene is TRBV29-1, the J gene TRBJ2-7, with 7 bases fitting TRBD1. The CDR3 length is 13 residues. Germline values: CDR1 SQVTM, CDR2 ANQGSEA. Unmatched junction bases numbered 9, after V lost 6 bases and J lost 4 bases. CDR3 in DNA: TGCAGCGTGATGGACAGGAAATATTACGAGCAGTACTTC. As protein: CSVMDRKYYEQYF.

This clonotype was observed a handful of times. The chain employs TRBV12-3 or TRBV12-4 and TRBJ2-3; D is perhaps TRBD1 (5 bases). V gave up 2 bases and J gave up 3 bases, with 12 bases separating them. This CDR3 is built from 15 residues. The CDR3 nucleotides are TGTGCCAGCAGTTTAAGGGGCGCTGAGACAGATACGCAGTATTTT. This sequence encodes CASSLRGAETDTQYF.

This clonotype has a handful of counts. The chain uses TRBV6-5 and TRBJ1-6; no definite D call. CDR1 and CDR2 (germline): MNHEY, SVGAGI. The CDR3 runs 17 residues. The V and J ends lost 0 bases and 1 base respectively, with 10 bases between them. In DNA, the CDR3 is TGTGCCAGCAGTTACTCCGGTGCGGGGTCCTATAATTCACCCCTCCACTTT. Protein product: CASSYSGAGSYNSPLHF.

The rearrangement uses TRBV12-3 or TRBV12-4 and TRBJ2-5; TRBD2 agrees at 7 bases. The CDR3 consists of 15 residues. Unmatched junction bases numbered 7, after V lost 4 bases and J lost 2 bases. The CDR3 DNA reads TGTGCCAGCAGTTCGACGTCTAGCGGTCAAGAGACCCAGTACTTC. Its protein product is CASSSTSSGQETQYF.

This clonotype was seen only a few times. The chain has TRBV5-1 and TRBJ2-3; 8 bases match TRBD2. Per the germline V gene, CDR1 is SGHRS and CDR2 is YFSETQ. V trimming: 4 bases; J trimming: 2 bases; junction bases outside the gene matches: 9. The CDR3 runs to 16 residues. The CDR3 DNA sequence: TGCGCCAGCAGCGGACCGGGACTAGACCTCACAGATACGCAGTATTTT. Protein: CASSGPGLDLTDTQYF.